Listed below are T cell receptor beta chains from one sample, sequenced in a study of cytomegalovirus exposure and HLA in healthy donors. Profiling relied on immunoSEQ multiplex PCR, and the TCRdb table lists in-frame clones only, not all of them. The sample holds roughly 53,000 clones. The sequenced sample consisted of PBMCs. These receptors were collected from a man between 18 and 35 years old in good health and CMV-seropositive. The CDR3 runs from the conserved cysteine through the conserved F or W. The order of the fields is CDR3 protein, V gene, D gene. The D gene is left open where the match is weak.

CAWKPGLAGVQNEQFF,TRBV30,TRBD2
CAISGVGGGNEQFF,TRBV10-3,-
CASSESTRDQPQHF,TRBV2,-
CASSFNRGRETQYF,TRBV5-4,TRBD1
CASRPTGGLGTDTQYF,TRBV5-1,TRBD1
CASGARQPQHF,TRBV19,-
CASSLRRTQYGYTF,TRBV28,-
CASKGGPTYEQYF,TRBV6-1,-
CASSLKWGLAGGYTQYF,TRBV7-2,TRBD2
CASSLSNTLEAFF,TRBV7-9,-
CASSVFGGGTEAFF,TRBV25-1,-
CASSYSPASGRNEQYF,TRBV6-5,TRBD2
CASSRTSGRGETQYF,TRBV14,TRBD2
CASSSLRGITEAFF,TRBV27,-
CASSGGTQYF,TRBV16,-
CAWSVRTDIQYF,TRBV30,-
CASSQGGLRGNTIYF,TRBV11-2,TRBD1
CASSMDRSYEQYF,TRBV19,TRBD1
CASSESTVAGDQPQHF,TRBV10-2,-
CASSPGQGQTQYF,TRBV7-2,TRBD1
CASSLDGDEQYF,TRBV11-3,-
CASSDPPSSYEQYF,TRBV10-1,-
CASSSPQGPLSGNTIYF,TRBV4-1,-
CASSLDRANYGYTF,TRBV5-4,TRBD1
CASSLYPSGRAGELFF,TRBV27,TRBD2
CASSQPGLNQPQHF,TRBV4-1,-
CASSLGGTSGPTSTDTQYF,TRBV28,TRBD2
CASSEQGAGANVLTF,TRBV7-3,TRBD1
CASRGGDDGYTF,TRBV5-5,-
CASSLGDREPDTQYF,TRBV5-1,TRBD1